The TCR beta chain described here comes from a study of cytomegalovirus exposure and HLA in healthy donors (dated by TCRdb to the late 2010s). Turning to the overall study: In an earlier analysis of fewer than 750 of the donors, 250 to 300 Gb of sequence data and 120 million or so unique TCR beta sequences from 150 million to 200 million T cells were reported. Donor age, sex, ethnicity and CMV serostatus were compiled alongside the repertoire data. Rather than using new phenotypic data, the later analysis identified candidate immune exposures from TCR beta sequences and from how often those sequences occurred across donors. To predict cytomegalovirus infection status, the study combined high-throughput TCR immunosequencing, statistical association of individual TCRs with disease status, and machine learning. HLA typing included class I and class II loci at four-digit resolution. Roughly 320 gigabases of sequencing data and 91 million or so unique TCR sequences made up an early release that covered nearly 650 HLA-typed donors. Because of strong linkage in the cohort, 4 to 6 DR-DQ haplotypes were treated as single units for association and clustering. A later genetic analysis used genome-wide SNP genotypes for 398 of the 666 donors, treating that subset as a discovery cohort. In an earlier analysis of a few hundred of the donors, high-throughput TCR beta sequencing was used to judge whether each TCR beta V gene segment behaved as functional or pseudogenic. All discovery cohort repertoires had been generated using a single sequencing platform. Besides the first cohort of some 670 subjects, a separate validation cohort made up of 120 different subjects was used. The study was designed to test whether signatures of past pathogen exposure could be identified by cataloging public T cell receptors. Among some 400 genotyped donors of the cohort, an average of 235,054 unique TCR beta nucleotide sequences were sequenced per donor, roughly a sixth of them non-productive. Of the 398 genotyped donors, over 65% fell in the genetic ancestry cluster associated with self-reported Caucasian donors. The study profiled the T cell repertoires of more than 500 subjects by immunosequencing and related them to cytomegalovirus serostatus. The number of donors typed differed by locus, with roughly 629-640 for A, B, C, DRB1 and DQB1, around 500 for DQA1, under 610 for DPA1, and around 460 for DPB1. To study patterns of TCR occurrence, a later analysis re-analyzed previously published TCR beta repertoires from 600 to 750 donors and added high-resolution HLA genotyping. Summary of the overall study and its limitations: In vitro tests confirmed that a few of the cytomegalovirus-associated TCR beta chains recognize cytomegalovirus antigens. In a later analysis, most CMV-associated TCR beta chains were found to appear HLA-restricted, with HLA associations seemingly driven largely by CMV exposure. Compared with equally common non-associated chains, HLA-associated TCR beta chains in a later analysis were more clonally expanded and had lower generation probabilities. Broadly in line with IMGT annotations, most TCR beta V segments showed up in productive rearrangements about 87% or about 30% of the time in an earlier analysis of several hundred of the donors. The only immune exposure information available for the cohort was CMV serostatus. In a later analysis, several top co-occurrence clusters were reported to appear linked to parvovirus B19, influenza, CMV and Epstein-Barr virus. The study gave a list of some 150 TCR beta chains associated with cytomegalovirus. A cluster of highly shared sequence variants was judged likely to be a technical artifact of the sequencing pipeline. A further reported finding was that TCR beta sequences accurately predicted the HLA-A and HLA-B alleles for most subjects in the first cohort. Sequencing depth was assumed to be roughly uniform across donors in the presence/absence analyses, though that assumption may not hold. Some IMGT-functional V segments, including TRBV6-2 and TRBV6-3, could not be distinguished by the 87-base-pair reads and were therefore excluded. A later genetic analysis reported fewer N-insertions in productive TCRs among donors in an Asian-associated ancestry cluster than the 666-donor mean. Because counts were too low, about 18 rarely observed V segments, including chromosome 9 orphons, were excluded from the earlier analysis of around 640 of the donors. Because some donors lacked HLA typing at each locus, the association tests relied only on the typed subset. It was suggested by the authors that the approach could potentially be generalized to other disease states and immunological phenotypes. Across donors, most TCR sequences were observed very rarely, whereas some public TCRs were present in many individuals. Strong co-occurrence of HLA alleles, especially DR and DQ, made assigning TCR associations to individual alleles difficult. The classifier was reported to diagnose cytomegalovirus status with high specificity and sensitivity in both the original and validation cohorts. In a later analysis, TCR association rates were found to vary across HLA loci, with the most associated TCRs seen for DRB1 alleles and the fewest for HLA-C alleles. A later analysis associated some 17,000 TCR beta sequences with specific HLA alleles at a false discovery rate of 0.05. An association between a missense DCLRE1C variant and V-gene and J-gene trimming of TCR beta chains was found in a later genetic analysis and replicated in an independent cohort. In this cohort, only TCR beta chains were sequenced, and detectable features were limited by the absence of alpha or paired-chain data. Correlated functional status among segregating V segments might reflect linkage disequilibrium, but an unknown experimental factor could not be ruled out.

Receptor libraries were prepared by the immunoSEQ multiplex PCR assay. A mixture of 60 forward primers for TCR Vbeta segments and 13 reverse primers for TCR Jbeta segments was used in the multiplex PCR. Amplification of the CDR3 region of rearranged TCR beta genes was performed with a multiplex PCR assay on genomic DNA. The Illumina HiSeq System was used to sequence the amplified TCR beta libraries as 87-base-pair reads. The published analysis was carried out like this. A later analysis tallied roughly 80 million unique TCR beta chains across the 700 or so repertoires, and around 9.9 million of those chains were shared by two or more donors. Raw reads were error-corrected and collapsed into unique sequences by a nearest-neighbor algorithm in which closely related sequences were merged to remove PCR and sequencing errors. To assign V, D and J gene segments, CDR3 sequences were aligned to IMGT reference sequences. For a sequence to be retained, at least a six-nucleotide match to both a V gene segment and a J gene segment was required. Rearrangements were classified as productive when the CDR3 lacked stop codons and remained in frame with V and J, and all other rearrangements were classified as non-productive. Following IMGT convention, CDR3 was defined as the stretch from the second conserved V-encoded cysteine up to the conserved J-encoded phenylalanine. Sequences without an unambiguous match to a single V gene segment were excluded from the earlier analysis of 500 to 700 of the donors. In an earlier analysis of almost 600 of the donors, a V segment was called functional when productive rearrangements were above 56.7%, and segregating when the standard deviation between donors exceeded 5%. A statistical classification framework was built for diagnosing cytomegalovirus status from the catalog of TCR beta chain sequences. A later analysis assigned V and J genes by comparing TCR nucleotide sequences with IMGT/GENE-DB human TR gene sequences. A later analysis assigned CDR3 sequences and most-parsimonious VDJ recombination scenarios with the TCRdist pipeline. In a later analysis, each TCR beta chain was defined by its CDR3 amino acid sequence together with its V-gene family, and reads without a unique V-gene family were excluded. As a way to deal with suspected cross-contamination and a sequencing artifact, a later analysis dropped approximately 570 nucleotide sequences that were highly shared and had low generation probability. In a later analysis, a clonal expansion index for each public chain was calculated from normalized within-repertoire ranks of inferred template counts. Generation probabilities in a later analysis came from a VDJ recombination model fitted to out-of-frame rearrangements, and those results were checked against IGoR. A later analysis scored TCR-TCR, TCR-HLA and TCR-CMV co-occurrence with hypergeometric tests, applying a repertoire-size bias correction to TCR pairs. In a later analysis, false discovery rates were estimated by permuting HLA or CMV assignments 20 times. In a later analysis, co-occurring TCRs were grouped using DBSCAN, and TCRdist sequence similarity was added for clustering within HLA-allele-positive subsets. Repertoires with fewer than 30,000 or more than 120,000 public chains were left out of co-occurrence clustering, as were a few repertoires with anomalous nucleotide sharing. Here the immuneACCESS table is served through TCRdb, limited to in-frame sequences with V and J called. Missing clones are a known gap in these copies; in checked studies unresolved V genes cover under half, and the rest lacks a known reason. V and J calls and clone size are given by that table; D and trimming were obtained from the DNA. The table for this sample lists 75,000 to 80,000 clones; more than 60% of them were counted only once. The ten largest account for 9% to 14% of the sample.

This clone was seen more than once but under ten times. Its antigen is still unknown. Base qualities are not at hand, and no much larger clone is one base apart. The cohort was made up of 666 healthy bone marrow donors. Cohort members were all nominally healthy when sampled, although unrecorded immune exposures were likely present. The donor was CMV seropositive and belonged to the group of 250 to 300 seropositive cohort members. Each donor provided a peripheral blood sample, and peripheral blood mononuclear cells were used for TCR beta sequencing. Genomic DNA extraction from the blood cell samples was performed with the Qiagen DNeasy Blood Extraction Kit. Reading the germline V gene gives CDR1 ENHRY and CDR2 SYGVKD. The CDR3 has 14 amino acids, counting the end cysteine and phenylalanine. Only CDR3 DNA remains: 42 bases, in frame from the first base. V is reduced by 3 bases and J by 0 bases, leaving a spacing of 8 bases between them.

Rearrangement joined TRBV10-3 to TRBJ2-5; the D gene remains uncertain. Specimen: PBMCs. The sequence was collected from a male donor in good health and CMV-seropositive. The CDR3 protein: CAISDTVNQETQYF. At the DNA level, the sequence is TGTGCCATCAGTGATACAGTAAACCAAGAGACCCAGTACTTC.